This record concerns one T cell receptor beta chain sequence. Its target is unknown. These data belong to a study of T cell repertoires in cytomegalovirus infection. TCRdb processed the reads anew with MiXCR; each CDR3 protein has one entry. The sample contains hundreds of thousands of distinct CDR3 sequences, 33% of which appear only once. V was trimmed by 9 bases and J by 1 base, leaving 13 bases between them. The CDR3 is 14 residues long. This specimen was cultured PBMCs, taken from culture after CMV antigen stimulation. This clonotype originated in a human donor in good health (CMV status not recorded). Some clones in this sample may be carry-over from other donors' samples. The rearrangement uses TRBV12-3 or TRBV12-4 and TRBJ1-5; D gene unclear. For the CDR3, the DNA is TGTGCCAGTCAGTCTCTAGGGAGCAATCAGCCCCAGCATTTT. As protein: CASQSLGSNQPQHF.